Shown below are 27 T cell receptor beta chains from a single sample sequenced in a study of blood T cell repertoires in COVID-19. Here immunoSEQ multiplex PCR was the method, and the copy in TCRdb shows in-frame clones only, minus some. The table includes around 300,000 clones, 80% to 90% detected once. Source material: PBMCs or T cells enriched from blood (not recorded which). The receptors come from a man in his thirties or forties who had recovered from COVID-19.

CDR3 region: CASSDGTTRGQPQHF. The DNA for the CDR3 is TGTGCCAGCAGCGACGGGACAACCAGAGGGCAGCCCCAGCATTTT. The gene calls are TRBV7-9 and TRBJ1-5; D is possibly TRBD1 (6 bases). The V end lost 5 bases, the J end lost 7 bases, and 18 bases lay between the germline ends. The CDR3 runs 15 residues. Germline V gene data show CDR1 as SEHNR and CDR2 as FQNEAQ (reference sequence).

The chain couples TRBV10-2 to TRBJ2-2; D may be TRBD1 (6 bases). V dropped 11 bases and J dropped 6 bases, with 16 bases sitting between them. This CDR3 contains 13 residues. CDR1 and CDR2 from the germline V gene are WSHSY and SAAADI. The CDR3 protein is CAGETGRPGELFF. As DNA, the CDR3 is TGCGCCGGGGAGACAGGTCGCCCCGGGGAGCTGTTTTTT.

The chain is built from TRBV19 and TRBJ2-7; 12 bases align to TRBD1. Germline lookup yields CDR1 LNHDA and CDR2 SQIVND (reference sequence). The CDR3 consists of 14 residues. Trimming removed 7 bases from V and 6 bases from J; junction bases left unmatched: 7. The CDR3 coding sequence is TGTGCCAGTAAGGCGGGGACAGGGGGCGCCGAGCAGTACTTC. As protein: CASKAGTGGAEQYF.

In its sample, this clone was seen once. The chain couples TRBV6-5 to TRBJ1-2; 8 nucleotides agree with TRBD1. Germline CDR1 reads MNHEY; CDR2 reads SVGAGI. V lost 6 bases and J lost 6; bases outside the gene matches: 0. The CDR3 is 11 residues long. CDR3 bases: TGTGCCAGCAGGACAGGGGATGGCTACACCTTC. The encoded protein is CASRTGDGYTF.

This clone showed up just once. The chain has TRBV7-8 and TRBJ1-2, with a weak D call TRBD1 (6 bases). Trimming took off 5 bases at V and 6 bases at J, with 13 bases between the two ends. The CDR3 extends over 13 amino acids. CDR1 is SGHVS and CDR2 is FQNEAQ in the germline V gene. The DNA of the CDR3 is TGTGCCAGCAGCCCGGACAGAGGAGATGGCTACACCTTC. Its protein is CASSPDRGDGYTF.

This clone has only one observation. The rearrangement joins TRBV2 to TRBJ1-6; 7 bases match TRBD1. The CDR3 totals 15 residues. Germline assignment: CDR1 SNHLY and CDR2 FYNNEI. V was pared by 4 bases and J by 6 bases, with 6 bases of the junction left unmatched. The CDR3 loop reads CASSARGLFNSPLHF. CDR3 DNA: TGTGCCAGCAGTGCAAGGGGGCTGTTTAATTCACCCCTCCACTTT.

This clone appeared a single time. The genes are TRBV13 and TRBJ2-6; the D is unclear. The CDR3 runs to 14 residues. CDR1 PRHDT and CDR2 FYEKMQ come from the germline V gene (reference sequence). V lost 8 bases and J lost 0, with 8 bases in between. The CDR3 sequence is CASQDLSGANVLTF. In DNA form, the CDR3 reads TGTGCCAGCCAGGATCTCTCTGGGGCCAACGTCCTGACTTTC.

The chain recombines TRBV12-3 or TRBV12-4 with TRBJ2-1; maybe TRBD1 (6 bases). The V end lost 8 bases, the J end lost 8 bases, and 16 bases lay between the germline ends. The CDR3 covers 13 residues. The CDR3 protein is CASAGAPRHEQFF. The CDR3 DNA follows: TGTGCCAGCGCAGGGGCCCCCCGGCATGAGCAGTTCTTC.

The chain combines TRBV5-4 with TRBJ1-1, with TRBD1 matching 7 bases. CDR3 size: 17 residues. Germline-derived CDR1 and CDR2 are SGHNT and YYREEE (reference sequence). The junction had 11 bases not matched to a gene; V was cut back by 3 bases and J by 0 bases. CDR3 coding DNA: TGTGCCAGCAGCTCTACTAAGGACAGGCACCTGAACACTGAAGCTTTCTTT. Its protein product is CASSSTKDRHLNTEAFF.

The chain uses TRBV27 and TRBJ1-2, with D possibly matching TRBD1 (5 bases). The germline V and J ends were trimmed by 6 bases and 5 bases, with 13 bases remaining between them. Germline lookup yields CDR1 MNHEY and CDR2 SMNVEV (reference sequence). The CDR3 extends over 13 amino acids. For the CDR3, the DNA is TGTGCCAGCAGAATGACCCAGGGATATGGCTACACCTTC. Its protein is CASRMTQGYGYTF.

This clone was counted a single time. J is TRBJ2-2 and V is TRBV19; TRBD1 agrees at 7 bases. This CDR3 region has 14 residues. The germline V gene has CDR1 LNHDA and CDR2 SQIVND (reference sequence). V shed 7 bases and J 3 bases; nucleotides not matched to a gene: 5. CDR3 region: CASIRQGDTGELFF. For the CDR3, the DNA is TGTGCCAGTATTAGGCAGGGGGACACCGGGGAGCTGTTTTTT.

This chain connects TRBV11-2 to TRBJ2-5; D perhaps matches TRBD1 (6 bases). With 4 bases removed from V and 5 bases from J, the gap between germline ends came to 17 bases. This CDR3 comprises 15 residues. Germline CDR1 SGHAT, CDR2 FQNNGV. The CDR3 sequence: CASSSDRNKWETQYF. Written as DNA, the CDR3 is TGTGCCAGCAGCTCCGACAGGAACAAATGGGAGACCCAGTACTTC.

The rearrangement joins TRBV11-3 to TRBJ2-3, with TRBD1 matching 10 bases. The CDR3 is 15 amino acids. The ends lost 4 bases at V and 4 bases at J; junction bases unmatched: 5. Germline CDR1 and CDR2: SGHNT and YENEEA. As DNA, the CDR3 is TGTGCCAGCAGCTCCGGGACAGGGGTAGCAGATACGCAGTATTTT. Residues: CASSSGTGVADTQYF.

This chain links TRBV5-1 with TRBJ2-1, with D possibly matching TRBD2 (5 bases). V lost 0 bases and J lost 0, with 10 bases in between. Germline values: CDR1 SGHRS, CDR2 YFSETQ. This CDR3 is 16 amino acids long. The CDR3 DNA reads TGCGCCAGCAGCTTGGAACGGGATAGCTCCTACAATGAGCAGTTCTTC. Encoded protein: CASSLERDSSYNEQFF.

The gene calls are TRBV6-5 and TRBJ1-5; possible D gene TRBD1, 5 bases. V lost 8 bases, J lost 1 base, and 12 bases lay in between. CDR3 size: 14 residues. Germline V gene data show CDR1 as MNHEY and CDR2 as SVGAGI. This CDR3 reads CASFLTASNQPQHF. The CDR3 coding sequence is TGTGCCAGCTTTCTGACAGCAAGCAATCAGCCCCAGCATTTT.

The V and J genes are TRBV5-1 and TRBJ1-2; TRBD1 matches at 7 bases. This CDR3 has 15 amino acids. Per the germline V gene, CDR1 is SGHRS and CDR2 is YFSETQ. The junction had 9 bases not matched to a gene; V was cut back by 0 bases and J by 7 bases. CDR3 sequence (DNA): TGCGCCAGCAGCTTGGTCTCCGGGACAGTTTCTGGCTACACCTTC. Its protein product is CASSLVSGTVSGYTF.

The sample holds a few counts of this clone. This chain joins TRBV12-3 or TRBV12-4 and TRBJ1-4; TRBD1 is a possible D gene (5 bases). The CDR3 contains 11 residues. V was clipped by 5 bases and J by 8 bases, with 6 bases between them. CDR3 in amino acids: CASSPGEKLFF. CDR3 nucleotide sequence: TGTGCCAGCAGTCCAGGGGAAAAACTGTTTTTT.

The chain's CDR3 is CASSDRGAAPLHF. The CDR3 region has the DNA TGTGCCAGCAGCGACAGGGGTGCGGCACCCCTCCACTTT. J is TRBJ1-6 and V is TRBV9; TRBD1 aligns across 7 bases. This CDR3 contains 13 residues. V lost 3 bases and J lost 11; bases outside the gene matches: 5. Germline V lookup: CDR1 SGDLS, CDR2 YYNGEE.

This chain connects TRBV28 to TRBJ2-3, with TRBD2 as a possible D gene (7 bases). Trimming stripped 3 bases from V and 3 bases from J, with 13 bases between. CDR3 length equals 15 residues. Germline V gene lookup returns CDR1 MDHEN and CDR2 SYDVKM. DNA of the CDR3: TGTGCCAGCAGTTTTCCGGGGGGCCGGACAGATACGCAGTATTTT. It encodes CASSFPGGRTDTQYF.

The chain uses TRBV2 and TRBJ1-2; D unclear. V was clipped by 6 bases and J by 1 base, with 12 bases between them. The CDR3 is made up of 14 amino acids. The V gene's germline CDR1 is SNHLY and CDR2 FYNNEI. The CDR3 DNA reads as TGTGCCAGCAGAGGAGACGGGAGTAACTATGGCTACACCTTC. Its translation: CASRGDGSNYGYTF.

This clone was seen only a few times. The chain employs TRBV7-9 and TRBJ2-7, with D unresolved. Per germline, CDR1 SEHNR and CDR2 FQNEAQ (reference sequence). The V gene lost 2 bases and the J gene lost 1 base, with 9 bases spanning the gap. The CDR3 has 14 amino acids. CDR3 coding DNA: TGTGCCAGCAGCTTACCCACAGATTCCTACGAGCAGTACTTC. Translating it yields CASSLPTDSYEQYF.

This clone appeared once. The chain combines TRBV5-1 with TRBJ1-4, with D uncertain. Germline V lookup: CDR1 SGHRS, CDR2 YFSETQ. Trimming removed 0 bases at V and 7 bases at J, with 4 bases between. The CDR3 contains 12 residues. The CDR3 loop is CASSLDSEKLFF. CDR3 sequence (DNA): TGCGCCAGCAGCTTGGATAGTGAAAAACTGTTTTTT.

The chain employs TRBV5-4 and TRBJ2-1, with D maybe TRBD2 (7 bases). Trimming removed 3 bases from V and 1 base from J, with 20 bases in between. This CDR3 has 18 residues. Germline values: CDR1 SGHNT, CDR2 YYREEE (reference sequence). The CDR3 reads CASSSKVGGGLSYNEQFF. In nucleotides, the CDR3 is TGTGCCAGCAGCTCGAAAGTAGGGGGGGGATTGTCCTACAATGAGCAGTTCTTC.

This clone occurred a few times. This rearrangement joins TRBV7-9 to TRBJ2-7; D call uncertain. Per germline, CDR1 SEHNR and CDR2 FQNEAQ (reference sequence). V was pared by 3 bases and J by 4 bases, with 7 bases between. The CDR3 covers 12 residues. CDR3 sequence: CASSLRIYEQYF. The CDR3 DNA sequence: TGTGCCAGCAGCTTGCGGATTTACGAGCAGTACTTC.

CDR3 protein: CASSIRTGGIDTQYF. Written as DNA, the CDR3 is TGTGCCAGTAGTATTAGGACAGGAGGAATAGATACGCAGTATTTT. The chain employs TRBV19 and TRBJ2-3, with 7 bases aligning to TRBD1. This CDR3 region has 15 residues. Germline CDR1 LNHDA, CDR2 SQIVND (reference sequence). The trim removed 3 bases at V and 5 bases at J, leaving 8 bases unmatched.

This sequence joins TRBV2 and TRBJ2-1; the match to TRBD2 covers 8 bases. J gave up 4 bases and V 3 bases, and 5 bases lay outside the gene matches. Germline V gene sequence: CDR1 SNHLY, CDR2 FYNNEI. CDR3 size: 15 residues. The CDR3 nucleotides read TGTGCCAGCAGTGACGCGGGGGGCCCGTACAATGAGCAGTTCTTC. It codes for CASSDAGGPYNEQFF.

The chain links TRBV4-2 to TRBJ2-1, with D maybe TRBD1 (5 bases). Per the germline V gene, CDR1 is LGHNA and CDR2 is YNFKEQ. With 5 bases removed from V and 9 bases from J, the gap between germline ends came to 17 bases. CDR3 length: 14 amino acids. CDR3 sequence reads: CASSTREARGEQFF. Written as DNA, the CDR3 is TGTGCCAGCAGCACCAGGGAAGCTAGGGGTGAGCAGTTCTTC.